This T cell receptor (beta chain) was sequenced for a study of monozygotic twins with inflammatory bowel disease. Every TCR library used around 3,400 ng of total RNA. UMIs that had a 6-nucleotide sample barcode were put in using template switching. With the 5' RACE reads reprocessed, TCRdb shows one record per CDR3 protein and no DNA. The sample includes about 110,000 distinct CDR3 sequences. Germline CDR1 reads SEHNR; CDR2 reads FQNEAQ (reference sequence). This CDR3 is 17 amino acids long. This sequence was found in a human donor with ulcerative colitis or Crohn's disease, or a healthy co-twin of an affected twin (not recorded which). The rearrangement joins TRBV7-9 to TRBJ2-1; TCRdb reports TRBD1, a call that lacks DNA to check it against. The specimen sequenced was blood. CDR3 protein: CASSIIDRESSYNEQFF.